This TCR beta chain was captured in a study of T-cell memory formation after mild COVID-19. Study-wide findings and caveats: Day 15 to 85 contracting clones showed balanced CD4/CD8; later expanders leaned CD4+.

In its sample, this clonotype was seen a few times. Antigen unknown. From the 5' RACE reads, TCRdb called clonotypes with MiXCR, one entry per CDR3 protein. Counted here are under 300,000 distinct CDR3 sequences, over 15% occurring once; the ten biggest clones make up about 23%. The V gene's germline CDR1 is SQVTM and CDR2 ANQGSEA. CDR3 size: 12 residues. Deletions cut 7 bases from V and 5 bases from J, with 14 bases between. The sequence was obtained from a man in his late teens or twenties who had mild COVID-19 (a few samples of this study predate the infection). Cell type and time point are not known. This rearrangement joins TRBV29-1 to TRBJ2-5; D uncertain. Sequencing was performed on PBMCs or a T cell subset sorted from them (not recorded which). The CDR3 is CSAKAEVETQYF. In DNA form, the CDR3 reads TGCAGCGCTAAAGCTGAGGTGGAGACCCAGTACTTC.